This TCR beta chain was captured in a study of response to subunit inactivated influenza vaccine. TCRdb reprocessed the RT-PCR reads via MiXCR and lists one record per CDR3 protein. The repertoire consists of some 850,000 distinct CDR3 sequences, with roughly 20% occurring once and the leading ten covering approximately 11%. J gave up 5 bases and V 5 bases, and 6 bases lay outside the gene matches. This CDR3 is 14 amino acids long. The germline gives CDR1 SGHTA, CDR2 FQGNSA. Sample: PBMCs from blood, taken more than 4 days after vaccination. This receptor was obtained from a man between 45 and 60 years old who received an inactivated influenza vaccine. The V and J genes are TRBV7-2 and TRBJ2-5; TRBD1 matches at 9 bases. CDR3 nucleotide sequence: TGTGCCAGCAGCAGCCCGGACAGGGGTGAGACCCAGTACTTC. Residues: CASSSPDRGETQYF.